In this sample, the clone carrying this TCR beta chain turned up a few times. Its antigen is not known. One entry per CDR3 protein results from TCRdb running MiXCR on the 5' RACE reads. The sample holds about 90,000 distinct CDR3 sequences, about 8.3% seen once. Germline-derived CDR1 and CDR2 are MNHEY and SMNVEV (reference sequence). CDR3 length equals 19 residues. V lost 1 base and J 1 base, leaving 19 bases between the germline ends. The data originate from a study of CD8 T cells in ankylosing spondylitis. Study-wide points: A motif of 7 to 9 highly homologous TCR beta variants was seen as apparently characteristic of ankylosing spondylitis blood.

What was sequenced was blood, either unsorted or a sorted T cell fraction (not recorded which). The clonotype was recovered from a male donor with ankylosing spondylitis. The rearrangement links TRBV27 to TRBJ2-2; the D gene is possibly TRBD1 (6 bases). CDR3 region: CASSLFVLVRGQNTGELFF. The CDR3 DNA follows: TGTGCCAGCAGTTTATTTGTCCTCGTGAGGGGACAGAACACCGGGGAGCTGTTTTTT.